The 16 T cell receptor beta chains given below trace back to one sample, sequenced in a study of somatic mutations in cytotoxic T cells in rheumatoid arthritis. Assay: immunoSEQ multiplex PCR; the TCRdb copy retains only in-frame clones and omits some. The sample holds about 5,600 clones, roughly 85% seen once. Sample: CD8+ T cells sorted from blood. All receptors derive from an adult with rheumatoid arthritis.

The chain couples TRBV19 to TRBJ2-2, with 9 nucleotides matching TRBD1. V lost 3 bases and J lost 4; bases outside the gene matches: 9. CDR3 length equals 17 residues. Germline CDR1 LNHDA, CDR2 SQIVND (reference sequence). In DNA form, the CDR3 reads TGTGCCAGTAGTATCGACACCGGGACAGGGCCCACCGGGGAGCTGTTTTTT. Translated, it gives CASSIDTGTGPTGELFF.

This clone was seen a single time. The genes are TRBV9 and TRBJ2-7; possibly TRBD2 for D (7 bases). Germline CDR1 SGDLS, CDR2 YYNGEE. Trimming took off 3 bases at V and 2 bases at J, with 15 bases between the two ends. The CDR3 is 15 amino acids. The CDR3 protein is CASSEGGLAPYEQYF. The CDR3, as DNA: TGTGCCAGCAGCGAGGGGGGGCTAGCTCCCTACGAGCAGTACTTC.

This chain uses TRBV5-1 with TRBJ2-3, with a possible D match to TRBD1 (6 bases). CDR3 length: 16 residues. With 2 bases removed from V and 0 bases from J, the gap between germline ends came to 13 bases. Per germline, CDR1 SGHRS and CDR2 YFSETQ. The CDR3: CASSFPPDRSTDTQYF. The CDR3 region has the DNA TGCGCCAGCAGCTTCCCACCGGACAGAAGCACAGATACGCAGTATTTT.

The chain employs TRBV7-9 and TRBJ2-1, with 9 bases fitting TRBD2. This CDR3 is 13 amino acids long. The V gene's germline CDR1 is SEHNR and CDR2 FQNEAQ (reference sequence). The V and J ends lost 7 bases and 8 bases, in that order; junction bases with no gene match: 6. The CDR3 bases are TGTGCCAGCACTAGCGGGATTGCGGATGAGCAGTTCTTC. Residues: CASTSGIADEQFF.

The V gene is TRBV28, the J gene TRBJ2-7; no reliable D call. The CDR3 consists of 13 residues. The germline CDR1 and CDR2 sequences are MDHEN and SYDVKM. V was cut by 3 bases and J by 5 bases, with 11 bases left in between. CDR3 sequence (DNA): TGTGCCAGCAGTTTCAAAGGAGTCCACGAGCAGTACTTC. Translating gives CASSFKGVHEQYF.

The chain employs TRBV5-8 and TRBJ2-1; 11 bases are a match to TRBD2. Germline V lookup: CDR1 SGHTS, CDR2 YDEGEE. The CDR3 consists of 14 residues. The ends lost 3 bases at V and 7 bases at J; junction bases unmatched: 3. The CDR3 loop reads CASSSGTSGNEQFF. The CDR3 nucleotides are TGTGCCAGCAGCTCAGGGACTAGCGGTAATGAGCAGTTCTTC.

V and J are TRBV4-1 and TRBJ2-1; 7 nucleotides line up with TRBD1. CDR3 length equals 12 residues. Germline values: CDR1 MGHRA, CDR2 YSYEKL. V was clipped by 5 bases and J by 7 bases; unmatched bases: 2. The CDR3: CASSNRGNEQFF. The CDR3 DNA reads as TGCGCCAGCAGCAACAGGGGAAATGAGCAGTTCTTC.

J is TRBJ2-1 and V is TRBV9; a possible D gene is TRBD2 (5 bases). This CDR3 comprises 15 residues. V lost 0 bases and J lost 9, with 16 bases in between. The germline V gene has CDR1 SGDLS and CDR2 YYNGEE. This CDR3 is CASSVASPLIGEQFF. The CDR3 nucleotides read TGTGCCAGCAGCGTAGCTAGCCCACTGATAGGTGAGCAGTTCTTC. Variable domain in full (rest from reference TRBV9 and TRBJ2-1): DSGVTQTPKHLITATGQRVTLRCSPRSGDLSVYWYQQSLDQGLQFLIQYYNGEERAKGNILERFSAQQFPDLHSELNLSSLELGDSALYFCASSVASPLIGEQFFGPGTRLTVL.

The chain has TRBV4-3 and TRBJ1-1, with D unresolved. CDR1 and CDR2 from the germline V gene are LGHNA and YSLEER. Trimming took off 1 base at V and 4 bases at J, with 10 bases between the two ends. There are 14 residues in the CDR3. This chain's CDR3 is CASSQGVKGTEAFF. CDR3 in DNA: TGCGCCAGCAGCCAAGGGGTGAAGGGCACTGAAGCTTTCTTT.

The chain couples TRBV7-9 to TRBJ1-6; D is possibly TRBD1 (6 bases). Trimming shortened V by 5 bases and J by 9 bases, and 8 bases separated the two germline ends. From germline, CDR1 is SEHNR and CDR2 FQNEAQ (reference sequence). There are 12 residues in the CDR3. CDR3 sequence reads: CASSKGGSPLHF. CDR3 bases: TGTGCCAGCAGCAAGGGGGGTTCACCCCTCCACTTT.

The CDR3 nucleotides are TGTGCCAGTAGTATCCAGGAGGATTACAATGAGCAGTTCTTC. This gives the protein CASSIQEDYNEQFF. The chain carries TRBV19 and TRBJ2-1, with a tentative D call TRBD2 (5 bases). The ends were cut back, 3 bases at V and 4 bases at J, with 10 bases in the middle. Germline assignment: CDR1 LNHDA and CDR2 SQIVND (reference sequence). CDR3 length: 14 residues.

The chain couples TRBV18 to TRBJ2-7, with TRBD1 as a possible D gene (6 bases). Germline loops: CDR1 KGHSH, CDR2 LQKENI. The CDR3 totals 15 residues. V was cut by 6 bases and J by 6 bases, with 21 bases left in between. The CDR3 sequence is CASSSKGDPTGEQYF. The CDR3 DNA reads TGTGCCAGCTCGTCAAAGGGGGACCCCACAGGCGAGCAGTACTTC.

The chain is built from TRBV19 and TRBJ2-1; the D gene is possibly TRBD1 (8 bases). The V gene lost 3 bases and the J gene lost 10 bases, with 25 bases spanning the gap. In germline, CDR1 is LNHDA, CDR2 SQIVND (reference sequence). The CDR3 sequence is 17 residues long. CDR3 DNA sequence: TGTGCCAGTAGTATCACCGGGACAGGCCTGACTAGCTTCGAGCAGTTCTTC. This codes for CASSITGTGLTSFEQFF.

This clone was detected once. The rearrangement joins TRBV15 to TRBJ1-2; D is unresolved. Germline CDR1 reads LNHNV; CDR2 reads YYDKDF (reference sequence). CDR3 size: 17 residues. The V end lost 0 bases, the J end lost 2 bases, and 16 bases lay between the germline ends. CDR3 coding DNA: TGTGCCACCAGCAGAGATGGTTTACTAGGATCAAACTATGGCTACACCTTC. It translates to CATSRDGLLGSNYGYTF.

This chain connects TRBV9 to TRBJ1-1, with D uncertain. The CDR3 consists of 13 residues. V shed 0 bases and J shed 6 bases, with 9 bases lying between them. Germline-derived CDR1 and CDR2 are SGDLS and YYNGEE. DNA of the CDR3: TGTGCCAGCAGCGTAGGTGGCAGATCTGAAGCTTTCTTT. Translation gives CASSVGGRSEAFF.

This chain links TRBV6-1 with TRBJ2-7, with 7 positions matching TRBD1. CDR3 length: 15 residues. CDR1 and CDR2 (germline): MNHNS, SASEGT. The V gene end was trimmed by 4 bases and the J gene end by 0 bases; junction bases not matched to a gene: 6. CDR3 in DNA: TGTGCCAGCAGTGTTGAGGCAGGGGGCTCCTACGAGCAGTACTTC. It encodes CASSVEAGGSYEQYF.